This TCR beta chain was captured in a study of blood T cell repertoires in COVID-19 (dated by TCRdb to 2020 to 2022). With respect to the entire study: The collaborator samples originated in the United States, Italy and Spain and spanned the acute and convalescent phases of COVID-19. The samples were drawn from the first 160 participants of the ongoing ImmuneRACE study and from over a thousand subjects provided by 6 global collaborators. The prospective study material was composed of cDNA or gDNA derived from T cells, B-cell-depleted T cells, or PBMCs. A freely available public database, intended as a resource for researchers studying the immune response to SARS-CoV-2, is where the repertoires were released. The sample metadata nearly always contained a de-identified subject ID, COVID-19 status, age in years and sex. The dataset comprised deeply sampled blood TCRbeta repertoires from subjects exposed to, actively infected with, or recovered from COVID-19. HLA class I and class II types, where available, came from metadata supplied by the sample provider rather than from assay-based typing.

The paper's findings and limits, for the study overall: The amount of clinical and demographic metadata varied by source and participant and was provided uncurated.

TCRbeta CDR3 regions were amplified from genomic DNA using the immunoSEQ Assay, a bias-controlled multiplex PCR. Per the authors' processing: Within the assay, amplification of reference gene primers was used to estimate how many nucleated cells each sample contained. Sequence reads were collapsed and filtered to measure the absolute abundance of every unique TCRbeta CDR3 rearrangement. For each sample, productive Simpson clonality was calculated by taking the square root of Simpson's diversity index across productive rearrangements. Here the immuneACCESS table is served through TCRdb, limited to in-frame sequences with V and J called. Missing clones are a known gap in these copies; in checked studies unresolved V genes cover under half, and the rest lacks a known reason. D and trimming come from the DNA, and the V and J calls and clone size come from that table. In this sample the table shows some 180,000 clones, around 83% of which occur a single time. Together, the top ten hold roughly 8% of the sample.

Including cysteine and phenylalanine, the CDR3 has 15 amino acids. The retained sequence is limited to the CDR3, 45 bases, with the frame set at the first base. V loses 3 bases at its end and J loses 2 bases; junction bases beyond the gene matches: 4. As encoded in the germline V gene, CDR1 is SGHDN while CDR2 is FVKESK. The collaborating institutions used their own protocols to collect whole blood in K2EDTA tubes. For TCRbeta analysis, collaborator samples were shipped as frozen whole blood, as isolated PBMCs, or as DNA extracted from either sample type. Concerning this clone: There is no known antigen for this receptor. There are no base qualities to consult, and no much larger clone falls within one base.

The chain employs TRBV14 and TRBJ2-7; TRBD1 fits 10 bases in the junction. The sequence was obtained from a woman aged 60-75 years with acute or convalescent COVID-19. Sequencing was done on a sample of peripheral blood. The CDR3 region reads CASSHPGQGTYEQYF. The bases read TGTGCCAGCAGCCATCCGGGACAGGGGACCTACGAGCAGTACTTC.